This T cell receptor beta chain was identified during a study of beta chain features in type 1 diabetes. This clone has at least ten counts. One end of the junction varies from germline; a read error may be responsible. All of the isolated RNA was reverse transcribed, so expressed TCRB transcripts were sequenced. Profiling relied on immunoSEQ multiplex PCR, and the TCRdb table lists in-frame clones only, not all of them. The sample lists almost 350,000 clones, less than 9.5% occurring once. CDR1 and CDR2 from the germline V gene are MGHDK and SYGVNS. The CDR3 sequence is 12 residues long. The sample taken for sequencing was central memory CD4+ T cells from blood. This sequence originates from a woman between 18 and 29 years old in good health. The chain has TRBV25-1 and TRBJ2-1; 8 nucleotides match TRBD2. CDR3 in DNA: TGTGCCAGCAGTGACAGCCCGGGACTAGAAGTCTTC. This sequence encodes CASSDSPGLEVF.